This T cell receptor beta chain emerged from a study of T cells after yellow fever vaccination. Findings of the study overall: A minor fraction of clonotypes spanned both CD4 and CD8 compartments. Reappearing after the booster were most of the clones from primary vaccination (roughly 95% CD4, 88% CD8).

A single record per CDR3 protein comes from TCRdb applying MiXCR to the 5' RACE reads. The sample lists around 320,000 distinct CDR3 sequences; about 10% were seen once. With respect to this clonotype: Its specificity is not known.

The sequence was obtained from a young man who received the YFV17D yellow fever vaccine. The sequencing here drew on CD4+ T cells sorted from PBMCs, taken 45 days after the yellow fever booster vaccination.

CDR3 residues: CSARDPSLAKNIQYF. The CDR3 region has the DNA TGCAGTGCTAGAGATCCCAGTCTAGCCAAAAACATTCAGTACTTC. The V and J genes are TRBV20-1 and TRBJ2-4; D gene unclear. CDR1 and CDR2 from the germline V gene are DFQATT and SNEGSKA (reference sequence). The CDR3 is 15 residues long. Trimming removed 0 bases from V and 0 bases from J, with 9 bases in between.